A single sample is the source of the 5 T cell receptor beta chains below, sequenced in a study of vaccination and CD4 T cells after COVID-19. As for treatment: roughly 11-day PBMC culture with coronavirus spike peptide pools or control peptides (ViraFEST assay). CD4+ T lymphocytes from the unexposed donor were collected before the COVID-19 pandemic (2011-2018). What these receptors recognize is not known. Cultured CD4+ T-cell DNA underwent Oncomine TCR Beta short-read sequencing. TCRdb fed the PCR reads into MiXCR, producing one record per CDR3 protein. Counted here are approximately 1,200 distinct CDR3 sequences, around 15% occurring once; the ten biggest clones make up about 54%. The sequenced material came from CD4+ T cells from blood, cultured in vitro. The receptors stem from a human donor in good health.

This clonotype is classed as medium-sized. The rearrangement uses TRBV20-1 and TRBJ1-1; 7 nucleotides match TRBD1. Trimming cost V 0 bases and J 10 bases; bases outside gene matches: 8. CDR3 size: 13 residues. Germline values: CDR1 DFQATT, CDR2 SNEGSKA (reference sequence). The CDR3 nucleotides read TGCAGTGCTAGAGATACAGGGGTGATGACAGCTTTCTTT. It specifies CSARDTGVMTAFF.

By proportion, this clonotype is medium-sized. The chain joins TRBV7-3 to TRBJ1-1; possibly TRBD1 for D (6 bases). CDR3 size: 15 residues. Between the trimmed V and J ends, which lost 2 bases and 3 bases, there was a span of 13 bases. The germline CDR1 and CDR2 sequences are SGHTA and FQGTGA. Here the CDR3 reads CASSLGPGEDTEAFF. As DNA, the CDR3 is TGTGCCAGCAGCTTAGGGCCAGGGGAGGACACTGAAGCTTTCTTT.

This clonotype has more than one count but fewer than ten. This chain joins TRBV7-2 and TRBJ2-7; 13 positions agree with TRBD2. With V trimmed by 5 bases and J by 0 bases, 7 bases remained unmatched. Germline values: CDR1 SGHTA, CDR2 FQGNSA. This CDR3 has 17 residues. The CDR3 sequence is CASSTRLAGGSSYEQYF. CDR3 bases: TGTGCCAGCAGCACACGACTAGCGGGGGGCAGCTCCTACGAGCAGTACTTC.

By share, this clonotype ranks as medium-sized. The rearrangement uses TRBV20-1 and TRBJ2-3; no reliable D call. The CDR3 runs to 14 residues. The V gene lost 5 bases and the J gene lost 6 bases, with 18 bases spanning the gap. Germline V gene data show CDR1 as DFQATT and CDR2 as SNEGSKA (reference sequence). CDR3 residues: CSAVSGSGMDTQYF. In nucleotides, the CDR3 is TGCAGTGCTGTTTCAGGAAGTGGCATGGATACGCAGTATTTT.

This clonotype was detected a few times. The chain recombines TRBV4-1 with TRBJ1-1; D unresolved. CDR1 and CDR2 (germline): MGHRA, YSYEKL. Trimming pared 2 bases from V and 1 base from J, leaving 26 bases between. The CDR3 has 20 residues. The CDR3 DNA reads TGCGCCAGCAGCCAATTATCTCATAAAGGAGGATTGAGGTGGAACACTGAAGCTTTCTTT. It yields the protein CASSQLSHKGGLRWNTEAFF.